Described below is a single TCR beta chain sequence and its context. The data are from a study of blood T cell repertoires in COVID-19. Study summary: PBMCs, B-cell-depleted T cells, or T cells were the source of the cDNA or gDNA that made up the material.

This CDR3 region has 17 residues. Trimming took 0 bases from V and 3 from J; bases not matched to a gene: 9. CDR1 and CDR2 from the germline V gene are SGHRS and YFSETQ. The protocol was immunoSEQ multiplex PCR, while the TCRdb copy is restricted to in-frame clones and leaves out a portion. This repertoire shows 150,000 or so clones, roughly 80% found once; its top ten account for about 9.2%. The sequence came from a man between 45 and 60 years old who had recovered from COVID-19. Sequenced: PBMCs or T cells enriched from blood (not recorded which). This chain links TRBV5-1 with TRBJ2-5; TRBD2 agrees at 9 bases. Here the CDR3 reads CASSLGPSGVLKETQYF. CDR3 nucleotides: TGCGCCAGCAGCTTGGGCCCTAGCGGGGTCTTAAAAGAGACCCAGTACTTC. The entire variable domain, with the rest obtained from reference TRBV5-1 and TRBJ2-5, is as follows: KAGVTQTPRYLIKTRGQQVTLSCSPISGHRSVSWYQQTPGQGLQFLFEYFSETQRNKGNFPGRFSGRQFSNSRSEMNVSTLELGDSALYLCASSLGPSGVLKETQYFGPGTRLLVL.